This T cell receptor (beta chain) is drawn from a study of PD-L1 blockade in urothelial cancer. Sequenced by immunoSEQ multiplex PCR; TCRdb stores in-frame clones only, minus some. The data hold tens of thousands of clones, with around 87% observed a single time. V was trimmed by 5 bases and J by 3 bases, leaving 13 bases between them. CDR1 and CDR2 from the germline V gene are LNHNV and YYDKDF (reference sequence). This CDR3 comprises 14 residues. Time point denoted: pretreatment peripheral blood. V is TRBV15 and J is TRBJ1-2; the D is unclear. Material: PBMCs, obtained around atezolizumab (anti-PD-L1) treatment. The receptor was derived from a man between 60 and 75 years old with urothelial cancer. In DNA form, the CDR3 reads TGTGCCACCAGCGCTGGAGGGTCGGACTATGGCTACACCTTC. This codes for CATSAGGSDYGYTF.